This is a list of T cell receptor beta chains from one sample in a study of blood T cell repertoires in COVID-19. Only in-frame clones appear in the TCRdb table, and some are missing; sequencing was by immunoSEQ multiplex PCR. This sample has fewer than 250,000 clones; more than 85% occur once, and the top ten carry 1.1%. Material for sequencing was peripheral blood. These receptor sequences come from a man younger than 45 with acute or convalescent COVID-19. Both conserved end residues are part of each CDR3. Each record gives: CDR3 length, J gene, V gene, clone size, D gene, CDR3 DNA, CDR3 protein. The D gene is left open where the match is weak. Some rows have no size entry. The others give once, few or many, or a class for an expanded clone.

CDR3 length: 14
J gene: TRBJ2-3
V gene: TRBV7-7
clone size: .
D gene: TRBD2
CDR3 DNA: TGTGCTAGCAGCTTATTGGGCGGGGGTGATACGCAGTATTTT
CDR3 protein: CASSLLGGGDTQYF

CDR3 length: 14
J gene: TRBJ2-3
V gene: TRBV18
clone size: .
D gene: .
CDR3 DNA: TGTGCCAGCTCACCTGGCGGAGCCACAGATACGCAGTATTTT
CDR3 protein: CASSPGGATDTQYF

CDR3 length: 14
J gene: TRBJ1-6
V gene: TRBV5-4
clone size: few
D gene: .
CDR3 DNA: TGTGCCAGCAGCTTGCGGGGGGTGGATTCACCCCTCCACTTT
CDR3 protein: CASSLRGVDSPLHF

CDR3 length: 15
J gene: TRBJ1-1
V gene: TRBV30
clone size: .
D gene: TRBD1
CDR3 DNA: TGTGCCTGGAGGGCCGACAGGGGTTCGAACACTGAAGCTTTCTTT
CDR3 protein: CAWRADRGSNTEAFF

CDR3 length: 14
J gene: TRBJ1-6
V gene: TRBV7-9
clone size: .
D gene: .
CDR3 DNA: TGTGCCAGCAGCTCTTCGGGAGTCAATTCACCCCTCCACTTT
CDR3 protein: CASSSSGVNSPLHF

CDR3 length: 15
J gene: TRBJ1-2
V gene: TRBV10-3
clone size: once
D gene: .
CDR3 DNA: TGTGCCATCAGTGAGGCTAGGGACTCTAACTATGGCTACACCTTC
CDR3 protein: CAISEARDSNYGYTF

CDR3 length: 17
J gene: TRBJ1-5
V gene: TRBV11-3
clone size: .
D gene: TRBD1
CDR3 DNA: TGTGCCAGCAGCTTAGATGCAGGGGGCACGGGCAATCAGCCCCAGCATTTT
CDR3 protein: CASSLDAGGTGNQPQHF

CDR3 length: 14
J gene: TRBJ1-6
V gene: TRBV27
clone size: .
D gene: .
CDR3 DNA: TGTGCCAGCAGACAAACAGTAATTAATTCACCCCTCCACTTT
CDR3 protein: CASRQTVINSPLHF

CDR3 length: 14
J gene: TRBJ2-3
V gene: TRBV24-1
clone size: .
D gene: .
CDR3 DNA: TGTGCCACCAGTGATCCCGGGTCCGAGGATACGCAGTATTTT
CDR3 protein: CATSDPGSEDTQYF

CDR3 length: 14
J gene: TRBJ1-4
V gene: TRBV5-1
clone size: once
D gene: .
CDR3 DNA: TGCGCCAGCAGCTTGGGGTCAGGAGGTGAAAAACTGTTTTTT
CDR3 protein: CASSLGSGGEKLFF

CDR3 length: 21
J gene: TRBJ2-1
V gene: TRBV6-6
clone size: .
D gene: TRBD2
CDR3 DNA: TGTGCCAGCAGTCCCCGCGGAGTGGGACTAGCGGGTCTTATCTCCTACAATGAGCAGTTCTTC
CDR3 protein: CASSPRGVGLAGLISYNEQFF

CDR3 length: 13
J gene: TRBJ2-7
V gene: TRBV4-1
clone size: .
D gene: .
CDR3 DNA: TGCGCCAGCAGCCAAGATCGGGTAGACCCCCTCTCCTTC
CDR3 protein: CASSQDRVDPLSF

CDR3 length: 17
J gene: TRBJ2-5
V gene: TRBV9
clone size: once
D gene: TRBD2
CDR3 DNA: TGTGCCAGCAGCGTAGGGGGGACTAGCGGGAGCCGCGAGACCCAGTACTTC
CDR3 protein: CASSVGGTSGSRETQYF

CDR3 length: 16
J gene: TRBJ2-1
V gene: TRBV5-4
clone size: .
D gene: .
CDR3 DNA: TGTGCCAGCAGCCAAACAGGGAGTAGAGTCTACAATGAGCAGTTCTTC
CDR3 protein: CASSQTGSRVYNEQFF

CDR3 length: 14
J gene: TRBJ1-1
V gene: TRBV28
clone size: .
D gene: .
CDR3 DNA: TGTGCCAGCAGTTTTTACAGTCCGAACACTGAAGCTTTCTTT
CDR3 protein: CASSFYSPNTEAFF

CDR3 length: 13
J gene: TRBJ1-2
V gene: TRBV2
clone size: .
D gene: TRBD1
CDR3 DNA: TGTGCCAGCAGTCTAGACAGGGGCTATGGCTACACCTTC
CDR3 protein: CASSLDRGYGYTF

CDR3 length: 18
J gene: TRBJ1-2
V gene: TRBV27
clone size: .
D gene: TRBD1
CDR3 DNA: TGTGCCAGCAGTCTGCGATCTCCAAACTCCGGGACAGTCTATGGCTACACCTTC
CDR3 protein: CASSLRSPNSGTVYGYTF

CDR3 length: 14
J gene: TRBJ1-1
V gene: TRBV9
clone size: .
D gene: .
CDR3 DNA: TGTGCCAGCAGCCTCGAGGGTGAAGGTCAGGAAGCTTTCTTT
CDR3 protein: CASSLEGEGQEAFF

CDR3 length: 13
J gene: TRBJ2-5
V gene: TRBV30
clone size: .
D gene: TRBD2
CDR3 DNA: TGTGCCTGGAAACTAGCGGGAGAAGAGACCCAGTACTTC
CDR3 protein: CAWKLAGEETQYF

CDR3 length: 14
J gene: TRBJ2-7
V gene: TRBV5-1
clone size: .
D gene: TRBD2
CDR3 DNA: TGCGCCAGCAGCCAAACTAGCGGGGCCTACGAGCAGTACTTC
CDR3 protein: CASSQTSGAYEQYF

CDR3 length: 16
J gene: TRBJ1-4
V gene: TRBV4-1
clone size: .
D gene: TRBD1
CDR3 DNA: TGCGCCAGCAGCCAGGACAGGGGGGTGGGGAATGAAAAACTGTTTTTT
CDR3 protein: CASSQDRGVGNEKLFF

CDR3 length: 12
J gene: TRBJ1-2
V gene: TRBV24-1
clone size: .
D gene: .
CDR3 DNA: TGTGCCACCAGTGATTATTGGGAGGGCTACACCTTC
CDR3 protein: CATSDYWEGYTF

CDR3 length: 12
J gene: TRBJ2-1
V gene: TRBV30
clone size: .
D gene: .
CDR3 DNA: TGTGCCTGGAGTGTACTAGTGCCCGAGCAGTTCTTC
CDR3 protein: CAWSVLVPEQFF

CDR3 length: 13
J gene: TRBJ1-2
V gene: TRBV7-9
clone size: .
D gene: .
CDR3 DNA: TGTGCCAGCAGCTTACGGGTTGACTATGGCTACACCTTC
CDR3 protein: CASSLRVDYGYTF

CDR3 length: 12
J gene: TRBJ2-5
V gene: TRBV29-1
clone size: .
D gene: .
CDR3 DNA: TGCAGCGTTGATCTGGTCGGTGAGACCCAGTACTTC
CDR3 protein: CSVDLVGETQYF

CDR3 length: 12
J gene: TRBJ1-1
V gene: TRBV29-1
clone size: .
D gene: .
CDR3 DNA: TGCAGCGTTGCCTTCCCTTACACTGAAGCTTTCTTT
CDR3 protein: CSVAFPYTEAFF

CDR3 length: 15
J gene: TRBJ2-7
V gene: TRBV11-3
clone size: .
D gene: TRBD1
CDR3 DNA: TGTGCCAGCAGCTTATTGGGACAGGGGCCCTACGAGCAGTACTTC
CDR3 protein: CASSLLGQGPYEQYF

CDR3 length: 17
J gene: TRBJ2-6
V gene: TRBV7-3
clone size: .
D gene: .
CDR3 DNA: TGTGCCAGCTCACCAACCCCGGTGAGCTCTGGGGCCAACGTCCTGACTTTC
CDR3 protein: CASSPTPVSSGANVLTF

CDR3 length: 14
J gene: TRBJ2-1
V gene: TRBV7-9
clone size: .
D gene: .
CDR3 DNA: TGTGCCAGCAGCTTAGTATTAGCGGTCAATGAGCAGTTCTTC
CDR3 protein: CASSLVLAVNEQFF

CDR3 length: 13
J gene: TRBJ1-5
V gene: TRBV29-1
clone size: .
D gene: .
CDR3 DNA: TGCAGCGGGACCTCAGGGAGCAATCAGCCCCAGCATTTT
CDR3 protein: CSGTSGSNQPQHF

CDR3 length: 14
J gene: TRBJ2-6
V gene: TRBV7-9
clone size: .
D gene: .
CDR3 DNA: TGTGCCAGCAGTCGGACTTCTGGGGCCAACGTCCTGACTTTC
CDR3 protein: CASSRTSGANVLTF

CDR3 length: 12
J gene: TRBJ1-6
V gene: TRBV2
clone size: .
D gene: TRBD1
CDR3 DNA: TGTGCCAGTTGGGACAGGGACTCACCCCTCCACTTT
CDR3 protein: CASWDRDSPLHF

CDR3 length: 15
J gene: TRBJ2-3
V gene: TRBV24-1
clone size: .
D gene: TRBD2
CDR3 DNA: TGTGCCACCAGCCGGGGAGCGGGAGGGCCAGATACGCAGTATTTT
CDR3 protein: CATSRGAGGPDTQYF

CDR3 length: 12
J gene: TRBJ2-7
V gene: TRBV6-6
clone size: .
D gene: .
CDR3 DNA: TGTGCCAGCAGTTACGTAGCGGAAGAGCAGTACTTC
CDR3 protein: CASSYVAEEQYF

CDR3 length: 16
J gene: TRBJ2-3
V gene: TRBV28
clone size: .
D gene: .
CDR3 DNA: TGTGCCAGCAGTTTATTCAACAGGGTAGGCACAGATACGCAGTATTTT
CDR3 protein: CASSLFNRVGTDTQYF

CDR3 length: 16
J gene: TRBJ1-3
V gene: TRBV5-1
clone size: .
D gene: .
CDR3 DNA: TGCGCCAGCAGCGGGCAGGGTTTAAGCTCTGGAAACACCATATATTTT
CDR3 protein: CASSGQGLSSGNTIYF

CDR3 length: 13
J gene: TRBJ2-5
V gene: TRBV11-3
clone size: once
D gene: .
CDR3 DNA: TGTGCCAGCAGCCGACCGGGGCAAGAGACCCAGTACTTC
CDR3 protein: CASSRPGQETQYF

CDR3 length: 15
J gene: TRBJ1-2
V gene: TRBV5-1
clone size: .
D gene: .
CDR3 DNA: TGCGCCAGCAGCTTGTATCCCGGGGAAAACTATGGCTACACCTTC
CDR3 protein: CASSLYPGENYGYTF

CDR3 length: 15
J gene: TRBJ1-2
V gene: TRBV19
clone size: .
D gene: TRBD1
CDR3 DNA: TGTGCCAGTAGTTTTCGGGCAGGGGGGAACTATGGCTACACCTTC
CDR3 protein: CASSFRAGGNYGYTF

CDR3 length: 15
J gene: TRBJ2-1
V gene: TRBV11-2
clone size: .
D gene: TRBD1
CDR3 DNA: TGTGCCAGCAGAACAGGGGAAATGACCTACAATGAGCAGTTCTTC
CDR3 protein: CASRTGEMTYNEQFF

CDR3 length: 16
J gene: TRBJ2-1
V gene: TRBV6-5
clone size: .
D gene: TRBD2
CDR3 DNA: TGTGCCAGCAGTTACGTAGCGGGAGCGCGTTCCAATGAGCAGTTCTTC
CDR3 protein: CASSYVAGARSNEQFF

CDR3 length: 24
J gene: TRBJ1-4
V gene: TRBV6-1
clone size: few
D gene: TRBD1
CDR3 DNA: TGTGCCAGCAGTGAAGCGCCTAGTTTTCTGCGCCCCCTCGGCGGGACAGCAACTAATGAAAAACTGTTTTTT
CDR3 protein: CASSEAPSFLRPLGGTATNEKLFF

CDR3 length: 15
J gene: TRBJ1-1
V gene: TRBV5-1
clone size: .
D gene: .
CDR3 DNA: TGCGCCAGCAGTCGGGAGCCCCGGATGAACACTGAAGCTTTCTTT
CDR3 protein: CASSREPRMNTEAFF

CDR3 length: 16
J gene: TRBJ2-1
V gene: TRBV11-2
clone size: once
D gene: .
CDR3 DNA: TGTGCCAGCAGCCCTCTTGGGCAGGGTGGGAACAATGAGCAGTTCTTC
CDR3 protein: CASSPLGQGGNNEQFF